Shown below are 28 T cell receptor beta chains from a single sample sequenced in a study of monozygotic twins with inflammatory bowel disease. Following a re-call of the 5' RACE reads, TCRdb has one entry per CDR3 protein and lacks DNA. Its table lists about 300,000 distinct CDR3 sequences. Sequencing was performed on blood. The receptors were gathered from a human donor with ulcerative colitis or Crohn's disease, or a healthy co-twin of an affected twin (not recorded which).

This chain links TRBV5-1 with TRBJ2-7; with no DNA, the TCRdb D assignment of TRBD1 cannot be verified. The CDR3 totals 14 residues. Germline V lookup: CDR1 SGHRS, CDR2 YFSETQ. CDR3 residues: CASSWDRGYHEQYF.

This rearrangement joins TRBV27 to TRBJ2-7; there is no DNA to check the TCRdb D call of TRBD2. CDR1 and CDR2 from the germline V gene are MNHEY and SMNVEV (reference sequence). The length of the CDR3 is 15 residues. This CDR3 is CASSLSGMSSYEQYF.

The chain carries TRBV3-1 and TRBJ2-6; TCRdb outputs TRBD1, but without DNA this stays unchecked. The CDR3 loop spans 17 amino acids. Germline assignment: CDR1 LGHDT and CDR2 YNNKEL (reference sequence). This CDR3 reads CASSRGQGISGANVLTF.

V gene TRBV7-2 combines with J gene TRBJ2-5; the TRBD2 assignment by TCRdb is unverifiable without DNA. CDR1 SGHTA and CDR2 FQGNSA come from the germline V gene. The CDR3 sequence is 15 residues long. The CDR3: CASSFYGRAQETQYF.

The CDR3 reads CASSVKQGRGETQYF. The chain recombines TRBV9 with TRBJ2-5; TCRdb lists TRBD1, though no DNA is available to test this call. The germline V gene encodes CDR1 SGDLS and CDR2 YYNGEE. CDR3 length equals 15 residues.

The CDR3 here is CSVRTSQETQYF. This chain connects TRBV29-1 to TRBJ2-5. Germline CDR1 is SQVTM and CDR2 is ANQGSEA. This CDR3 region has 12 residues.

The gene calls are TRBV4-3 and TRBJ2-7; TCRdb returns TRBD2, unconfirmable since there is no DNA. CDR3 size: 16 residues. Germline CDR1 and CDR2: LGHNA and YSLEER. The CDR3: CASSQETTSGAYEQYF.

The chain is built from TRBV5-1 and TRBJ2-5. This CDR3 is built from 12 residues. CDR1 is SGHRS and CDR2 is YFSETQ in the germline V gene. The CDR3 reads CASSLTMETQYF. The full variable domain, with the rest looked up from reference TRBV5-1 and TRBJ2-5, is KAGVTQTPRYLIKTRGQQVTLSCSPISGHRSVSWYQQTPGQGLQFLFEYFSETQRNKGNFPGRFSGRQFSNSRSEMNVSTLELGDSALYLCASSLTMETQYFGPGTRLLVL.

The chain couples TRBV7-2 to TRBJ2-7. The CDR3 totals 14 residues. The germline gives CDR1 SGHTA, CDR2 FQGNSA. CDR3: CASSLRPPPYEQYF. Complete variable domain (other parts from reference TRBV7-2 and TRBJ2-7): GAGVSQSPSNKVTEKGKDVELRCDPISGHTALYWYRQSLGQGLEFLIYFQGNSAPDKSGLPSDRFSAERTGGSVSTLTIQRTQQEDSAVYLCASSLRPPPYEQYFGPGTRLTVT.

The chain is built from TRBV11-2 and TRBJ2-1; TCRdb designates TRBD1, a call that cannot be tested without DNA. Germline V gives CDR1 SGHAT, CDR2 FQNNGV. The CDR3 runs to 14 residues. CDR3 region: CASSLSTGVNEQFF. Full variable domain (rest looked up from reference TRBV11-2 and TRBJ2-1): EAGVAQSPRYKIIEKRQSVAFWCNPISGHATLYWYQQILGQGPKLLIQFQNNGVVDDSQLPKDRFSAERLKGVDSTLKIQPAKLEDSAVYLCASSLSTGVNEQFFGPGTRLTVL.

The chain has TRBV20-1 and TRBJ2-2; with no DNA, the TCRdb D assignment of TRBD1 cannot be verified. In germline, CDR1 is DFQATT, CDR2 SNEGSKA (reference sequence). The CDR3 length is 15 residues. The CDR3: CSARKPGQATGELFF.

The chain recombines TRBV27 with TRBJ2-7; with no DNA, the TCRdb D assignment of TRBD1 cannot be verified. The V gene's germline CDR1 is MNHEY and CDR2 SMNVEV (reference sequence). This CDR3 has 15 residues. The CDR3 loop reads CASSSHTGISYEQYF.

The chain is built from TRBV29-1 and TRBJ2-7; TCRdb lists TRBD1, though no DNA is available to test this call. CDR3 length: 16 amino acids. Per germline, CDR1 SQVTM and CDR2 ANQGSEA. The CDR3 region is CSVEDRNRLSAYEQYF.

The chain employs TRBV20-1 and TRBJ2-7; TCRdb reports TRBD2, a call that lacks DNA to check it against. The CDR3 length is 13 residues. CDR1 DFQATT and CDR2 SNEGSKA come from the germline V gene (reference sequence). The CDR3 protein is CSARDGPQDEQYF.

V and J are TRBV7-2 and TRBJ2-2; the TCRdb D gene call, TRBD1, has no DNA to confirm it. Germline V lookup: CDR1 SGHTA, CDR2 FQGNSA. This CDR3 is 16 amino acids long. This chain's CDR3 is CASSWLTGASPGELFF.

J is TRBJ2-3 and V is TRBV19; TCRdb proposes TRBD1, but this gene call is untestable without DNA. The length of the CDR3 is 14 residues. Germline loops: CDR1 LNHDA, CDR2 SQIVND (reference sequence). CDR3 in amino acids: CASRGTESTDTQYF.

The rearrangement links TRBV28 to TRBJ2-1; the TCRdb call, TRBD2, lacks DNA for checking. Per the germline V gene, CDR1 is MDHEN and CDR2 is SYDVKM. The CDR3 length is 15 residues. CDR3 sequence reads: CASSRAGGSYNEQFF.

The V call is TRBV7-2, the J call TRBJ2-5; TCRdb returns TRBD1, unconfirmable since there is no DNA. This CDR3 comprises 15 residues. CDR1 and CDR2 (germline): SGHTA, FQGNSA. The CDR3 reads CASSFITGGRETQYF.

The genes are TRBV9 and TRBJ1-2; the D gene TCRdb calls, TRBD1, cannot be checked with no DNA. Germline CDR1 and CDR2: SGDLS and YYNGEE. The CDR3 has 14 residues. The CDR3 sequence is CASNLQGVNYGYTF.

V usage is TRBV9 and J usage is TRBJ2-1; TCRdb calls TRBD2, which cannot be checked without DNA. The CDR3 is 18 residues long. Germline CDR1 is SGDLS and CDR2 is YYNGEE. The CDR3 is CASSVGTSGLSSYNEQFF. Supplemented by reference TRBV9 and TRBJ2-1, the full variable domain reads DSGVTQTPKHLITATGQRVTLRCSPRSGDLSVYWYQQSLDQGLQFLIQYYNGEERAKGNILERFSAQQFPDLHSELNLSSLELGDSALYFCASSVGTSGLSSYNEQFFGPGTRLTVL.

The CDR3 sequence is CASSPEVSSTGQPQHF. V gene TRBV4-2 combines with J gene TRBJ1-5. Germline V gives CDR1 LGHNA, CDR2 YNFKEQ. This CDR3 is 16 amino acids long.

V gene TRBV4-3 combines with J gene TRBJ1-2; TCRdb gives TRBD1 as the D gene, but with no DNA this cannot be confirmed. The CDR3 is made up of 16 amino acids. Germline CDR1 reads LGHNA; CDR2 reads YSLEER. The CDR3 loop reads CASSHFSLGGNYGYTF.

V usage is TRBV6-2 or TRBV6-3 and J usage is TRBJ1-5. CDR1 and CDR2 (germline): MNHEY, SVGEGT. The CDR3 is 14 amino acids. CDR3 sequence: CASSTENSNQPQHF.

V usage is TRBV20-1 and J usage is TRBJ2-3; there is no DNA to check the TCRdb D call of TRBD1. This CDR3 has 16 amino acids. Germline V gene data show CDR1 as DFQATT and CDR2 as SNEGSKA (reference sequence). The CDR3 sequence is CSARDPGWGSTDTQYF.

V usage is TRBV11-2 and J usage is TRBJ1-2. The CDR3 runs 12 residues. The V gene's germline CDR1 is SGHAT and CDR2 FQNNGV. The CDR3 spells CASSGSGYGYTF.

This sequence joins TRBV11-2 and TRBJ2-6; TCRdb selects TRBD1, and the lack of DNA leaves this call unchecked. This CDR3 is built from 21 residues. Germline CDR1 reads SGHAT; CDR2 reads FQNNGV. The chain's CDR3 is CASSVRKKLTGAPSGANVLTF.

The rearrangement joins TRBV5-1 to TRBJ2-4; TCRdb gives TRBD2 as the D gene, but with no DNA this cannot be confirmed. Looked up from germline, CDR1 is SGHRS and CDR2 is YFSETQ. CDR3 length: 16 amino acids. The CDR3 loop reads CASSLALAGGLNIQYF.

The chain carries TRBV4-2 and TRBJ2-5. Germline V gene data show CDR1 as LGHNA and CDR2 as YNFKEQ. The CDR3 length is 16 residues. This chain's CDR3 is CASSQVNQGFEETQYF.